This T cell receptor beta chain was observed in a study of OX40 agonist ivuxolimab in advanced cancers. Across the study: It was ivuxolimab, an agonistic anti-OX40 (CD134) antibody, that patients were treated with. Enrolled patients in dose escalation had cancers that were hepatocellular carcinoma, melanoma, renal cell or head and neck cancer. From roughly 20 to 90 years was the age range, with a mean of around 57 years, and approximately 80% were male.

Per germline, CDR1 SQVTM and CDR2 ANQGSEA. V gave up 3 bases and J gave up 4 bases, with 9 bases separating them. CDR3 length: 12 residues. Clones were sequenced by immunoSEQ multiplex PCR, and TCRdb holds only the in-frame ones, with some missing. The table has under 45,000 clones, roughly four fifths seen once. The source was CD4+ or CD8+ T cells sorted from blood, collected in a trial of the OX40 agonist ivuxolimab. The clonotype originates from an adult with an advanced solid tumor such as melanoma, head and neck, liver or kidney cancer. V usage is TRBV29-1 and J usage is TRBJ1-2; D is unclear. The CDR3 nucleotides are TGCAGCGTTGAGGCAGATTTCTATGGCTACACCTTC. It specifies CSVEADFYGYTF.